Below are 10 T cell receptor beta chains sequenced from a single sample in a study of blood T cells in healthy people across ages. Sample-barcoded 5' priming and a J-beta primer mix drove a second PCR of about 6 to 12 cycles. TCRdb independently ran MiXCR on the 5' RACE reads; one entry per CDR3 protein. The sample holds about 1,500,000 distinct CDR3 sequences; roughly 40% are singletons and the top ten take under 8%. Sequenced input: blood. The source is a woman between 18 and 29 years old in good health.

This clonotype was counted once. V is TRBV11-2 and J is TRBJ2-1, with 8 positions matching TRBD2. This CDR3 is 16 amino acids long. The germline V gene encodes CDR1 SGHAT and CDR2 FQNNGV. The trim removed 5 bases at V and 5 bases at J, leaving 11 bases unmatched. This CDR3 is CASSELREALHNEQFF. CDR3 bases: TGTGCCAGCAGCGAGCTGCGGGAGGCCCTCCACAATGAGCAGTTCTTC.

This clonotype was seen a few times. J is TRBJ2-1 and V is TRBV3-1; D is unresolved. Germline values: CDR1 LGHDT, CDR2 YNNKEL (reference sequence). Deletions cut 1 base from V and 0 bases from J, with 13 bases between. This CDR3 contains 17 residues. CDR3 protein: CASSQVVQASSYNEQFF. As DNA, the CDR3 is TGTGCCAGCAGCCAAGTGGTCCAGGCCAGCTCCTACAATGAGCAGTTCTTC.

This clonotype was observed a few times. The CDR3 is CASSAQTQGGEQFF. CDR3 bases: TGTGCCAGCAGCGCACAAACCCAGGGTGGTGAGCAGTTCTTC. This chain connects TRBV7-2 to TRBJ2-1; the D gene is possibly TRBD1 (5 bases). CDR1 SGHTA and CDR2 FQGNSA come from the germline V gene. Trimming took 5 bases from V and 9 from J, leaving 17 bases between them. The CDR3 loop spans 14 amino acids.

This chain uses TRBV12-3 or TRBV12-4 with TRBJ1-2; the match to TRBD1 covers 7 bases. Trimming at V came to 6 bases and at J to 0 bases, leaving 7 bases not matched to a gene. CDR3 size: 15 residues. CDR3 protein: CASSQGQLANYGYTF. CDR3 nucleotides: TGTGCCAGCAGCCAGGGACAGCTAGCTAACTATGGCTACACCTTC.

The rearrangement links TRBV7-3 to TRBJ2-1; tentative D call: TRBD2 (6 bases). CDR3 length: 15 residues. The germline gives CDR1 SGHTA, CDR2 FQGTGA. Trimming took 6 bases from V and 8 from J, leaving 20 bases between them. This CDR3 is CASSLAGTPFDEQFF. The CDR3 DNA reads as TGTGCCAGCAGTTTGGCCGGGACTCCGTTTGATGAGCAGTTCTTC.

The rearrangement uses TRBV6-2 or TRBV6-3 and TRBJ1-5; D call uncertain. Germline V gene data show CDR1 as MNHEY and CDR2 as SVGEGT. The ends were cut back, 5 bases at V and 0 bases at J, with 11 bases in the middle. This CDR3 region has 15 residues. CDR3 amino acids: CASSKSPNSNQPQHF. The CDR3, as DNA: TGTGCCAGCAGTAAGTCCCCAAATAGCAATCAGCCCCAGCATTTT.

DNA for the CDR3: TGTGCCAGCAGTTTAGACAGGGCCCTGAATTCACCCCTCCACTTT. It encodes CASSLDRALNSPLHF. The chain employs TRBV28 and TRBJ1-6; 7 bases fit TRBD1. The CDR3 spans 15 residues. The germline CDR1 and CDR2 sequences are MDHEN and SYDVKM. The trim removed 2 bases at V and 7 bases at J, leaving 5 bases unmatched.

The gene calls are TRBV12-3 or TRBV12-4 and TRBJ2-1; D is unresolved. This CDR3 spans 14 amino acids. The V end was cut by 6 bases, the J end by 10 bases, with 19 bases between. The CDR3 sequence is CASSPNRLPGEQFF. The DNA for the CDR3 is TGTGCCAGCAGCCCGAATCGGCTACCCGGCGAGCAGTTCTTC.

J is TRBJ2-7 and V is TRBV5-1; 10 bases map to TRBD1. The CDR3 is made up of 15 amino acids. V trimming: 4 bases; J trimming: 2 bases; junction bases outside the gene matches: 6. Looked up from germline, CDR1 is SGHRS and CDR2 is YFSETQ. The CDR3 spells CASSPTGQGTYEQYF. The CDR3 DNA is TGCGCCAGCAGCCCGACGGGACAGGGGACCTACGAGCAGTACTTC.

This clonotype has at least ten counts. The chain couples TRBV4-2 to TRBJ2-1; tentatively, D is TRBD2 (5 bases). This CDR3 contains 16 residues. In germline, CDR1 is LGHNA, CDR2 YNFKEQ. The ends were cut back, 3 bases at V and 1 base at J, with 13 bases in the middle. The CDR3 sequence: CASSQGGAASYNEQFF. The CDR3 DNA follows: TGTGCCAGCAGCCAGGGCGGAGCGGCTTCCTACAATGAGCAGTTCTTC.